This TCR beta chain was profiled in a study of blood T cell repertoires in COVID-19. About the research overall: Collection of acute and convalescent COVID-19 samples took place in the United States, Italy and Spain.

How the authors handled the data: Reference gene primer amplification gave nucleated cell count estimates. Profiling relied on immunoSEQ multiplex PCR, and the TCRdb table lists in-frame clones only, not all of them. V and J calls and clone size are given by that table; D and trimming were obtained from the DNA. The table lists approximately 100,000 clones, around 87% of them singletons, with 9.5% to 13% in the top ten. The germline V gene has CDR1 MNHEY and CDR2 SMNVEV (reference sequence). The V gene lost 7 bases and the J gene lost 6 bases, with 21 bases spanning the gap. CDR3 length: 15 residues.

The chain is built from TRBV27 and TRBJ1-2; a weak D match, TRBD1 (5 bases). This clonotype was obtained from a woman under 40 with acute or convalescent COVID-19. The specimen was peripheral blood. The CDR3 DNA sequence: TGTGCCAGCACCCTAAAGGAAGGGGCACTCGATGGCTACACCTTC. This translates into CASTLKEGALDGYTF.